The 4 T cell receptor beta chains below were found in one sample sequenced in a study of T cell responses to AZD1222 COVID-19 vaccine. Clones were sequenced by immunoSEQ multiplex PCR, and TCRdb holds only the in-frame ones, with some missing. This sample yields under 150,000 clones, of which 85% to 95% are seen a single time; 2.5% to 3.5% belongs to the top ten. The sequencing used peripheral blood, collected on day 0 of AZD1222 vaccination. The receptors were sampled from an adult in good health.

This chain uses TRBV5-1 with TRBJ2-1; 10 bases are a match to TRBD2. The CDR3 length is 15 residues. J gave up 6 bases and V 6 bases, and 9 bases lay outside the gene matches. CDR1 and CDR2 from the germline V gene are SGHRS and YFSETQ. CDR3 nucleotides: TGCGCCAGCACATCCCTAGCGGGAGAGGCCAATGAGCAGTTCTTC. It codes for CASTSLAGEANEQFF.

The chain is built from TRBV29-1 and TRBJ2-1, with TRBD1 matching 9 bases. Looked up from germline, CDR1 is SQVTM and CDR2 is ANQGSEA. J lost 8 bases, V lost 7 bases, and 9 bases had no gene match. This CDR3 comprises 13 residues. CDR3 DNA: TGCAGCGCCCGGGACAGGGTAGGGGATGAGCAGTTCTTC. This sequence encodes CSARDRVGDEQFF.

This sequence joins TRBV19 and TRBJ2-3; TRBD2 matches 8 bases. CDR3 length: 17 amino acids. V lost 0 bases and J lost 3; bases outside the gene matches: 8. From germline, CDR1 is LNHDA and CDR2 SQIVND (reference sequence). CDR3 amino acids: CASSIDYRTGGTDTQYF. The CDR3 DNA reads TGTGCCAGTAGTATAGATTATCGGACGGGAGGGACAGATACGCAGTATTTT.

This chain uses TRBV5-1 with TRBJ2-7; 10 positions match TRBD1. The germline CDR1 and CDR2 sequences are SGHRS and YFSETQ. Unmatched junction bases numbered 3, after V lost 4 bases and J lost 2 bases. CDR3 length: 14 residues. The CDR3: CASSLGQGAYEQYF. Written as DNA, the CDR3 is TGCGCCAGCAGCCTAGGACAGGGGGCCTACGAGCAGTACTTC.